The rows below give T cell receptor beta chains drawn from one sample of a study of cytotoxic CD8 clonotypes in ibrutinib-treated CLL. The table came from immunoSEQ multiplex PCR; TCRdb's copy has only in-frame clones and leaves some out. This table holds fewer than 400,000 clones, approximately 67% found once. This specimen was PBMCs, taken after 36 months of ibrutinib treatment. Receptor source: a human donor with chronic lymphocytic leukemia. The CDR3 runs from the conserved cysteine through the conserved F or W. Fields, in order: CDR3 DNA, CDR3 protein, clone size, J gene, V gene, D gene. D genes are given only for firm matches. Part of the rows lack a size; the others show once, few, many or a class for expanded clones.

cdr3_nt: TGTGCCAGCAGCCGACTAGCGGGGAGGGAGGGCGAGCAGTACTTC; cdr3_aa: CASSRLAGREGEQYF; clone_size: many; j_call: TRBJ2-7; v_call: TRBV11-2; d_call: TRBD2
cdr3_nt: TGCGCCAGCAGCTTGGTGTCCACGAGCTCCTACGAGCAGTACTTC; cdr3_aa: CASSLVSTSSYEQYF; clone_size: NA; j_call: TRBJ2-7; v_call: TRBV5-1; d_call: NA
cdr3_nt: TGTGCCACCAGCTTTGGACTAGCGGGAGGTTCGCTCGAGCAGTACTTC; cdr3_aa: CATSFGLAGGSLEQYF; clone_size: NA; j_call: TRBJ2-7; v_call: TRBV15; d_call: TRBD2
cdr3_nt: TGTGCCAGCTGGGCGGCCTCGGGGTATGGCTACACCTTC; cdr3_aa: CASWAASGYGYTF; clone_size: NA; j_call: TRBJ1-2; v_call: TRBV6-1; d_call: NA
cdr3_nt: TGTGCCAGCAGTTTAGGGCAGGGGGCCACAGATACGCAGTATTTT; cdr3_aa: CASSLGQGATDTQYF; clone_size: few; j_call: TRBJ2-3; v_call: TRBV27; d_call: TRBD1
cdr3_nt: TGTGCCAGCAGCTTGTCAGGGGTTGCTGGAAACACCATATATTTT; cdr3_aa: CASSLSGVAGNTIYF; clone_size: NA; j_call: TRBJ1-3; v_call: TRBV7-8; d_call: NA
cdr3_nt: TGTGCCAGCAGTGGTACACTGAACACTGAAGCTTTCTTT; cdr3_aa: CASSGTLNTEAFF; clone_size: NA; j_call: TRBJ1-1; v_call: TRBV25-1; d_call: NA
cdr3_nt: TGTGCCAGCAGTGAGAGCCGGGCCGGGGCCAACGTCCTGACTTTC; cdr3_aa: CASSESRAGANVLTF; clone_size: few; j_call: TRBJ2-6; v_call: TRBV2; d_call: NA
cdr3_nt: TGTGCCAGCAGTGATCAAAGGGTGGGGTACCAAGAGACCCAGTACTTC; cdr3_aa: CASSDQRVGYQETQYF; clone_size: NA; j_call: TRBJ2-5; v_call: TRBV2; d_call: NA
cdr3_nt: TGTGCCAGCTCACCGGGTCTCAGACGCGGCTACACCTTC; cdr3_aa: CASSPGLRRGYTF; clone_size: NA; j_call: TRBJ1-2; v_call: TRBV18; d_call: NA
cdr3_nt: TGCGCCAGCAGGCCACGAACAGGGGCGAGTTCCTACGAGCAGTACTTC; cdr3_aa: CASRPRTGASSYEQYF; clone_size: NA; j_call: TRBJ2-7; v_call: TRBV5-1; d_call: TRBD1
cdr3_nt: TGTGCCAGCAGTTTAAGGCGGGGGGTCCCCTCACGTGGGCAGTATTTT; cdr3_aa: CASSLRRGVPSRGQYF; clone_size: once; j_call: TRBJ2-3; v_call: TRBV27; d_call: TRBD2
cdr3_nt: TGCAGCGTTGAAGCGGCTAGCGGGGTAAGAGATACGCAGTATTTT; cdr3_aa: CSVEAASGVRDTQYF; clone_size: few; j_call: TRBJ2-3; v_call: TRBV29-1; d_call: TRBD2
cdr3_nt: TGTGCCAGCAGTTTACGGCGGGTTCGGGGCACTGAAGCTTTCTTT; cdr3_aa: CASSLRRVRGTEAFF; clone_size: few; j_call: TRBJ1-1; v_call: TRBV28; d_call: NA
cdr3_nt: TGCGCCAGCAGCTTGGGCTTGCGGGAGGGCACAGATACGCAGTATTTT; cdr3_aa: CASSLGLREGTDTQYF; clone_size: NA; j_call: TRBJ2-3; v_call: TRBV5-1; d_call: TRBD2
cdr3_nt: TGTGCCAGCAGTAGCCCCGGACAGGGTCGGTCACCCCTCCACTTT; cdr3_aa: CASSSPGQGRSPLHF; clone_size: NA; j_call: TRBJ1-6; v_call: TRBV6-5; d_call: TRBD1
cdr3_nt: TGTGCCAGCAGCCCCGGTGGGAGGGACCGGTATTTT; cdr3_aa: CASSPGGRDRYF; clone_size: few; j_call: TRBJ2-3; v_call: TRBV9; d_call: TRBD2
cdr3_nt: TGTGCCAGCAGCTCGAAGGACAGGGGAGTCTATGGCTACACCTTC; cdr3_aa: CASSSKDRGVYGYTF; clone_size: NA; j_call: TRBJ1-2; v_call: TRBV5-8; d_call: TRBD1
cdr3_nt: TGTGCCATCGCCGATTGGGTCGCTGGGCCCGGCGAGCAGTACTTC; cdr3_aa: CAIADWVAGPGEQYF; clone_size: NA; j_call: TRBJ2-7; v_call: TRBV10-3; d_call: NA
cdr3_nt: TGTGCCAGCAGTTCTCCGGGACAGAACTATGGCTACACCTTC; cdr3_aa: CASSSPGQNYGYTF; clone_size: NA; j_call: TRBJ1-2; v_call: TRBV27; d_call: TRBD1
cdr3_nt: TGTGCCAGCAGATCTAGCGGGAGTGGCAATGAGCAGTTCTTC; cdr3_aa: CASRSSGSGNEQFF; clone_size: few; j_call: TRBJ2-1; v_call: TRBV14; d_call: TRBD2
cdr3_nt: TGCGCCAGCAGCTCAAATACAGGCGCAGGTAGCACAGATACGCAGTATTTT; cdr3_aa: CASSSNTGAGSTDTQYF; clone_size: NA; j_call: TRBJ2-3; v_call: TRBV5-1; d_call: NA
cdr3_nt: TGTGCCAGCAGCTTAGGGGAGAACTATGGCTACACCTTC; cdr3_aa: CASSLGENYGYTF; clone_size: few; j_call: TRBJ1-2; v_call: TRBV7-2; d_call: NA
cdr3_nt: TGCGCCAGCAGCTTAGTAATAGTCAGAGAGTTCACAGATACGCAGTATTTT; cdr3_aa: CASSLVIVREFTDTQYF; clone_size: NA; j_call: TRBJ2-3; v_call: TRBV5-1; d_call: NA
cdr3_nt: TGTGCCAGTAGTACGAATTGGGACAGTCTCTATGGCTACACCTTC; cdr3_aa: CASSTNWDSLYGYTF; clone_size: few; j_call: TRBJ1-2; v_call: TRBV19; d_call: TRBD1
cdr3_nt: TGCGCCAGCAGCGCAGGGTATGCCGGGGAGCTGTTTTTT; cdr3_aa: CASSAGYAGELFF; clone_size: few; j_call: TRBJ2-2; v_call: TRBV5-1; d_call: NA
cdr3_nt: TGCGCCAGCAGCCAAGAAGGGCAGGGAGGGTATGGCTACACCTTC; cdr3_aa: CASSQEGQGGYGYTF; clone_size: NA; j_call: TRBJ1-2; v_call: TRBV4-1; d_call: NA
cdr3_nt: TGTGCCAGCCGGACATCTGGGGCCAACGTCCTGACTTTC; cdr3_aa: CASRTSGANVLTF; clone_size: NA; j_call: TRBJ2-6; v_call: TRBV2; d_call: NA
cdr3_nt: TGTGCCAGCAGCCAGGTGGGACAGGGTTGGATAGCGGCGAACACCGGGGAGCTGTTTTTT; cdr3_aa: CASSQVGQGWIAANTGELFF; clone_size: NA; j_call: TRBJ2-2; v_call: TRBV4-2; d_call: TRBD1
cdr3_nt: TGTGCCAGCAGTAATAGAGGACTAGCGGCGGGCCTAGATACGCAGTATTTT; cdr3_aa: CASSNRGLAAGLDTQYF; clone_size: NA; j_call: TRBJ2-3; v_call: TRBV27; d_call: TRBD2
cdr3_nt: TGTGCCAGTAGTAGGGTCCTCGGACGCGAGCAGTACTTC; cdr3_aa: CASSRVLGREQYF; clone_size: NA; j_call: TRBJ2-7; v_call: TRBV19; d_call: NA
cdr3_nt: TGCAGCGTTGTAGGCGGAACCGGGGAGCTGTTTTTT; cdr3_aa: CSVVGGTGELFF; clone_size: NA; j_call: TRBJ2-2; v_call: TRBV29-1; d_call: NA
cdr3_nt: TGCGCCAGCAGCTTGGAGGGTCATCAGAACACTGAAGCTTTCTTT; cdr3_aa: CASSLEGHQNTEAFF; clone_size: NA; j_call: TRBJ1-1; v_call: TRBV5-1; d_call: NA
cdr3_nt: TGTGCCAGCAGTTGGAGTGATCTGAACACTGAAGCTTTCTTT; cdr3_aa: CASSWSDLNTEAFF; clone_size: NA; j_call: TRBJ1-1; v_call: TRBV27; d_call: NA
cdr3_nt: TGTGCCAGCAGCTTACAGGGGCCTTATAGCAATCAGCCCCAGCATTTT; cdr3_aa: CASSLQGPYSNQPQHF; clone_size: NA; j_call: TRBJ1-5; v_call: TRBV7-2; d_call: NA
cdr3_nt: TGTGCCAGCAGCTTTAAGGACAGCCAAGAGACCCAGTACTTC; cdr3_aa: CASSFKDSQETQYF; clone_size: few; j_call: TRBJ2-5; v_call: TRBV7-9; d_call: NA
cdr3_nt: TGTGCCAGCAGCGGGGGACTAGCGGGAGGGCAGGCCAATGAGCAGTTCTTC; cdr3_aa: CASSGGLAGGQANEQFF; clone_size: NA; j_call: TRBJ2-1; v_call: TRBV9; d_call: TRBD2
cdr3_nt: TGTGCCAGCAGCCCGCGCTGGAATTCACCCCTCCACTTT; cdr3_aa: CASSPRWNSPLHF; clone_size: NA; j_call: TRBJ1-6; v_call: TRBV7-6; d_call: NA
cdr3_nt: TGTGCCAGCAGCGGTGGGACAGGGCTAACTGAAGCTTTCTTT; cdr3_aa: CASSGGTGLTEAFF; clone_size: NA; j_call: TRBJ1-1; v_call: TRBV9; d_call: TRBD1
cdr3_nt: TGTGCCAGCAGTTACTATATAGTCGGGGCCAACGTCCTGACTTTC; cdr3_aa: CASSYYIVGANVLTF; clone_size: NA; j_call: TRBJ2-6; v_call: TRBV6-5; d_call: NA
cdr3_nt: TGTGCCAGCAGCCTTGGGAGGGTCGGGAACACTGAAGCTTTCTTT; cdr3_aa: CASSLGRVGNTEAFF; clone_size: NA; j_call: TRBJ1-1; v_call: TRBV7-3; d_call: NA
cdr3_nt: TGTGCCAGCTCACGACTAGCCGGAGGGCATGAGCAGTTCTTC; cdr3_aa: CASSRLAGGHEQFF; clone_size: NA; j_call: TRBJ2-1; v_call: TRBV18; d_call: TRBD2
cdr3_nt: TGTGCCAGTAGTAGCGACAGTAACTATGGCTACACCTTC; cdr3_aa: CASSSDSNYGYTF; clone_size: NA; j_call: TRBJ1-2; v_call: TRBV19; d_call: NA
cdr3_nt: TGTGCCAGCTCACCACTAACAGGCGACCCTTGGCGTGGCTACACCTTC; cdr3_aa: CASSPLTGDPWRGYTF; clone_size: NA; j_call: TRBJ1-2; v_call: TRBV18; d_call: NA